This passage covers 2 T cell receptor beta chains from one sample sequenced in a study of blood T cell repertoires in COVID-19. Clones were read by immunoSEQ multiplex PCR, and TCRdb kept only the in-frame ones, dropping some. The sample holds around 200,000 clones, about 86% seen once. The sequenced sample consisted of peripheral blood. The receptor source for this set is a man aged 40-50 years with active or convalescent COVID-19.

The chain recombines TRBV7-3 with TRBJ2-5, with TRBD2 as a possible D gene (5 bases). The CDR3 is made up of 13 amino acids. In germline, CDR1 is SGHTA, CDR2 FQGTGA. V was trimmed by 1 base and J by 4 bases, leaving 7 bases between them. CDR3 DNA sequence: TGTGCCAGCAGCTTAAACGAGGGAGAGACCCAGTACTTC. The encoded protein is CASSLNEGETQYF.

The chain combines TRBV14 with TRBJ2-2; no clear D. Germline V lookup: CDR1 SGHDN, CDR2 FVKESK. Trimming cost V 4 bases and J 8 bases, with 5 bases left between them. The CDR3 runs 11 residues. DNA of the CDR3: TGTGCCAGCAGCCTCCCAGGGGAGCTGTTTTTT. Residues: CASSLPGELFF.